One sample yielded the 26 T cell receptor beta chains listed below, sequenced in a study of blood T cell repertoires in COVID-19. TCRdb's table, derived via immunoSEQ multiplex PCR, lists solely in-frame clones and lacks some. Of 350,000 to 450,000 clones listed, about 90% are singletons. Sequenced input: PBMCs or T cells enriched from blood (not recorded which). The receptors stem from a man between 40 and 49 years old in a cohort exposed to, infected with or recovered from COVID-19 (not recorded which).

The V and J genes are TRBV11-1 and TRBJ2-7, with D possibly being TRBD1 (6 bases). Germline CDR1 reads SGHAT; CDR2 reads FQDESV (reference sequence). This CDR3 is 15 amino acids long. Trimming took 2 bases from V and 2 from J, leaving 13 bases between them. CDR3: CASSLRGTGPYEQYF. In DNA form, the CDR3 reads TGTGCCAGCAGCTTAAGGGGGACGGGACCCTACGAGCAGTACTTC.

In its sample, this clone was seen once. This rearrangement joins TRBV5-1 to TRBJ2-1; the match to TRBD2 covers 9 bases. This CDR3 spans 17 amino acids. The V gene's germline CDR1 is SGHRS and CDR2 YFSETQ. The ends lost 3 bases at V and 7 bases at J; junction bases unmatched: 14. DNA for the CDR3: TGCGCCAGCAGCTCGACCCTGTACGGAGCGGGAGGAAATGAGCAGTTCTTC. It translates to CASSSTLYGAGGNEQFF. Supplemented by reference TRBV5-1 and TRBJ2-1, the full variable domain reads KAGVTQTPRYLIKTRGQQVTLSCSPISGHRSVSWYQQTPGQGLQFLFEYFSETQRNKGNFPGRFSGRQFSNSRSEMNVSTLELGDSALYLCASSSTLYGAGGNEQFFGPGTRLTVL.

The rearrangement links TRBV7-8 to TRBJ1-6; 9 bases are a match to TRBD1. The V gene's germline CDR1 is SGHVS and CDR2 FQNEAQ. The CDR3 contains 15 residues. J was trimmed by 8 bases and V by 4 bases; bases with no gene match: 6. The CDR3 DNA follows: TGTGCCAGCAGCTCGACGGACAGGGGCCATTCACCCCTCCACTTT. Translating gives CASSSTDRGHSPLHF.

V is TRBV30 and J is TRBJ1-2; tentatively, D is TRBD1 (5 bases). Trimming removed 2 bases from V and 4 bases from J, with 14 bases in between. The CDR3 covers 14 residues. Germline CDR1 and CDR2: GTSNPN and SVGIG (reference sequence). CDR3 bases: TGTGCCTGGAGTTCGGGAGGGGCGGTCTATGGCTACACCTTC. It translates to CAWSSGGAVYGYTF.

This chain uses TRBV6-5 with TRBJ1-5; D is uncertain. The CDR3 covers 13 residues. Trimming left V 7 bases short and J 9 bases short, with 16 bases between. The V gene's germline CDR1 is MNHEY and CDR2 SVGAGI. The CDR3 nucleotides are TGTGCCAGCACCATGGGCCCCGAGATGCCCCAGCATTTT. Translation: CASTMGPEMPQHF.

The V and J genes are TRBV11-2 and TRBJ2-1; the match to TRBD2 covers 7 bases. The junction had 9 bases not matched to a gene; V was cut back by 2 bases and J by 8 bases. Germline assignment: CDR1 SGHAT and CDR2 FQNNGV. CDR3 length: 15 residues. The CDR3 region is CASSLLTGGADEQFF. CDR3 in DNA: TGTGCCAGCAGCTTATTAACGGGAGGAGCCGATGAGCAGTTCTTC.

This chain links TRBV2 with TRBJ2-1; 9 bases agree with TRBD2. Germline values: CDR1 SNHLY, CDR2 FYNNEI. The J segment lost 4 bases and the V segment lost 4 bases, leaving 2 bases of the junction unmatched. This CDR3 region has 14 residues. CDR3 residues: CASSGLAGYNEQFF. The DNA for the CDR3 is TGTGCCAGCAGTGGTCTAGCGGGATACAATGAGCAGTTCTTC. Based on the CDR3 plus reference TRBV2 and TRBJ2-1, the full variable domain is EPEVTQTPSHQVTQMGQEVILRCVPISNHLYFYWYRQILGQKVEFLVSFYNNEISEKSEIFDDQFSVERPDGSNFTLKIRSTKLEDSAMYFCASSGLAGYNEQFFGPGTRLTVL.

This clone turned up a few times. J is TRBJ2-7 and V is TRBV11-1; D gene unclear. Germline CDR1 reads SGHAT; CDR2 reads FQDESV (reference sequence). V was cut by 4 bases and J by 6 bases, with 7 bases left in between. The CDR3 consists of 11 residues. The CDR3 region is CASSSSGEQYF. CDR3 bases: TGTGCCAGCAGCTCCTCGGGCGAGCAGTACTTC. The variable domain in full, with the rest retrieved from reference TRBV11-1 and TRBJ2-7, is EAEVAQSPRYKITEKSQAVAFWCDPISGHATLYWYRQILGQGPELLVQFQDESVVDDSQLPKDRFSAERLKGVDSTLKIQPAELGDSAMYLCASSSSGEQYFGPGTRLTVT.

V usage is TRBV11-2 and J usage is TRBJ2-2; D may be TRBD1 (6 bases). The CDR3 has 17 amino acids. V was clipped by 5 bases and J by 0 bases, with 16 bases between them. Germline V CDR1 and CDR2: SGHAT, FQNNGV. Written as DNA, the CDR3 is TGTGCCAGCAGCCCCCGCAGGGGCCTAACGAACACCGGGGAGCTGTTTTTT. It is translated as CASSPRRGLTNTGELFF.

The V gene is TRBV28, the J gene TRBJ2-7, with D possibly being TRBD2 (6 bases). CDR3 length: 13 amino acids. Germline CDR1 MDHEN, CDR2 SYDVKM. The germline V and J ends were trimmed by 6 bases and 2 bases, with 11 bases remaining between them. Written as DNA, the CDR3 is TGTGCCAGCAGGCCCGGGAGTACCTACGAGCAGTACTTC. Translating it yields CASRPGSTYEQYF.

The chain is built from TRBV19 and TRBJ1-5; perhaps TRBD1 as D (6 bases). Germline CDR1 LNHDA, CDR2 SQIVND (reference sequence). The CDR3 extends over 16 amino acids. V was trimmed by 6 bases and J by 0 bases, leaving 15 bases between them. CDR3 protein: CASRGQGRYSNQPQHF. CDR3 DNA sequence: TGTGCCAGTAGGGGGCAGGGGCGGTATAGCAATCAGCCCCAGCATTTT.

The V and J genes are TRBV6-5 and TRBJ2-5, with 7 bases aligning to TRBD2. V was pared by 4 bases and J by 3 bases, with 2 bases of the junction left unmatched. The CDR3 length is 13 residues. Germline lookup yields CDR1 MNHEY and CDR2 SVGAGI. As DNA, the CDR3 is TGTGCCAGCAGTTTTGGACTAGAAGAGACCCAGTACTTC. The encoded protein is CASSFGLEETQYF.

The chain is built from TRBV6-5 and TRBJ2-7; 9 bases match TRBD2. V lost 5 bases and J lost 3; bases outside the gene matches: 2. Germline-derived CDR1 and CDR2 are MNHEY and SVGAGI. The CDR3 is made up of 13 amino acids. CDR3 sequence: CASSLAGSYEQYF. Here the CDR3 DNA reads TGTGCCAGCAGTCTAGCGGGAAGCTACGAGCAGTACTTC.

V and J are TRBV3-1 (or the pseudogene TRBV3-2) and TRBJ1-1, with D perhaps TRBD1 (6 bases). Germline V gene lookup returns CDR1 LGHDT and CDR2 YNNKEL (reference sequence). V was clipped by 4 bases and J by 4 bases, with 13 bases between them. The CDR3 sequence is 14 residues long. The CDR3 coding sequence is TGTGCCAGCAGCCTAGGGGGGGGACTCACTGAAGCTTTCTTT. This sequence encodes CASSLGGGLTEAFF.

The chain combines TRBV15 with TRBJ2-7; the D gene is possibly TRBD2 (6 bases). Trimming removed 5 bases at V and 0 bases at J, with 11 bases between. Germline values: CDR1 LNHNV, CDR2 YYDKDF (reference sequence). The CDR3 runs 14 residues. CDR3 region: CATSRRGSSYEQYF. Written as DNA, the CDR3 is TGTGCCACCAGCCGTCGGGGGAGCTCCTACGAGCAGTACTTC.

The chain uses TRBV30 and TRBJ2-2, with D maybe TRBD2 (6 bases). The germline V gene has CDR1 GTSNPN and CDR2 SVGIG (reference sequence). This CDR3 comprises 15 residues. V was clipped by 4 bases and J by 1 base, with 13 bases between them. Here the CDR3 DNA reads TGTGCCTGGACCCGACTAGTCTGGAACACCGGGGAGCTGTTTTTT. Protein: CAWTRLVWNTGELFF.

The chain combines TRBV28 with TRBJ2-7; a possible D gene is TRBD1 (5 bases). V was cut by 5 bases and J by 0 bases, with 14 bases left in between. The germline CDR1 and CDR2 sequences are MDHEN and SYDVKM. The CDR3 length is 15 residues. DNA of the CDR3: TGTGCCAGCAGTCTCCCCGGTGGGGCCTCCTACGAGCAGTACTTC. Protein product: CASSLPGGASYEQYF.

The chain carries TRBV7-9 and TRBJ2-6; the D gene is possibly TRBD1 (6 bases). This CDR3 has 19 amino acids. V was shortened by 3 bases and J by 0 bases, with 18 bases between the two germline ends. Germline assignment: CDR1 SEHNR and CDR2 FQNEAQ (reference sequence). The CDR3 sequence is CASSFPAGQFHSGANVLTF. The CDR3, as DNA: TGTGCCAGCAGCTTCCCGGCTGGACAGTTCCACTCTGGGGCCAACGTCCTGACTTTC.

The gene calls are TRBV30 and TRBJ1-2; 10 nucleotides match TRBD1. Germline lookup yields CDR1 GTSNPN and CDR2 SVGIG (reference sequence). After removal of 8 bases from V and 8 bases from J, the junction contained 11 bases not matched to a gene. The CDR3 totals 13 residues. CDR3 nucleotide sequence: TGTGCCCGTTGGGACAGGGGTTTGGGAGGCTACACCTTC. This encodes CARWDRGLGGYTF.

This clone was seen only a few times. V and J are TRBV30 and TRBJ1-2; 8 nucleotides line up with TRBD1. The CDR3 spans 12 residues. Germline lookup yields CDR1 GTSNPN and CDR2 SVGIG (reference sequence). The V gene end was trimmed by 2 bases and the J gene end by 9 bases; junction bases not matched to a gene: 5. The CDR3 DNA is TGTGCCTGGAGTACGCGGACAGGGAGCTACACCTTC. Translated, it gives CAWSTRTGSYTF.

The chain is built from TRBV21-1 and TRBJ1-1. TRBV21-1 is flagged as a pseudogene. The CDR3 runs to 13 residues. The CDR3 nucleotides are TGTGCCAGCAGCCGAGAGGCGGACACTGAAGCTTTCTTT. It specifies CASSREADTEAFF.

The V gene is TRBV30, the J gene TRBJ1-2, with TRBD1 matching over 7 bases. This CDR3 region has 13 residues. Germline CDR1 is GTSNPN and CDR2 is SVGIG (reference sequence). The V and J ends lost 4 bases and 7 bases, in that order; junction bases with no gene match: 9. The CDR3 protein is CAWKGAGGGGYTF. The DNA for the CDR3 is TGTGCCTGGAAAGGGGCAGGGGGAGGTGGCTACACCTTC.

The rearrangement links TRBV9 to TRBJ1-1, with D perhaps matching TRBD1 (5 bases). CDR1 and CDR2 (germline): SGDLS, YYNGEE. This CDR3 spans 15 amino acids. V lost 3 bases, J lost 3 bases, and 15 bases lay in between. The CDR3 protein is CASSASTAFDTEAFF. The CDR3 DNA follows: TGTGCCAGCAGCGCCTCGACAGCCTTTGACACTGAAGCTTTCTTT.

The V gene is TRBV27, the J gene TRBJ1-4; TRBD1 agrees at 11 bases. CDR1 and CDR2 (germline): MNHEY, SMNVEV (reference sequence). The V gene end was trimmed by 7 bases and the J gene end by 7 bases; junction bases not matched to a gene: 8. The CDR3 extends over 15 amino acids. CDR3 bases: TGTGCCAGCAAGCGGATGGGACAGGGGGGTGAAAAACTGTTTTTT. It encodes CASKRMGQGGEKLFF. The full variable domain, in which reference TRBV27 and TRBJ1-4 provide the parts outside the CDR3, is EAQVTQNPRYLITVTGKKLTVTCSQNMNHEYMSWYRQDPGLGLRQIYYSMNVEVTDKGDVPEGYKVSRKEKRNFPLILESPSPNQTSLYFCASKRMGQGGEKLFFGSGTQLSVL.

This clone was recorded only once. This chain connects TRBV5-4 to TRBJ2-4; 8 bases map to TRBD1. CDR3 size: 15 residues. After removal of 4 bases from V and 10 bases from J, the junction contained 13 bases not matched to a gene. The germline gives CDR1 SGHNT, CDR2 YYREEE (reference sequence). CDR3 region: CASSPGQADLGIQYF. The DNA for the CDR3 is TGTGCCAGCAGCCCGGGACAGGCCGATTTAGGAATTCAGTACTTC.

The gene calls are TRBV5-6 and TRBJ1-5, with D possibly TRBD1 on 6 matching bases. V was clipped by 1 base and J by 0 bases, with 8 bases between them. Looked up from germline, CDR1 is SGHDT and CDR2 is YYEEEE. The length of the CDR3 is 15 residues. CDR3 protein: CASSLRQVSNQPQHF. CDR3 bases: TGTGCCAGCAGCTTGCGACAGGTTAGCAATCAGCCCCAGCATTTT.